Shown below are 10 T cell receptor beta chains from a single sample sequenced in a study of shared clonotypes between healthy human individuals. TCRdb's table, derived via immunoSEQ multiplex PCR, lists solely in-frame clones and lacks some. The data hold a few million clones, with over 85% observed a single time. Sequences were obtained from naive CD4+ T cells from PBMCs. Subset denoted: CD45RA+ positively selected. Source of these receptors: a man between 18 and 35 years old in good health. Some clones in this sample may be carry-over from other donors' samples.

The chain is built from TRBV7-2 and TRBJ1-1; D is unresolved. This CDR3 contains 12 residues. Germline loops: CDR1 SGHTA, CDR2 FQGNSA. V lost 4 bases to trimming and J lost 5 bases, with 8 bases between them. This chain's CDR3 is CASSYGLTEAFF. Written as DNA, the CDR3 is TGTGCCAGCAGCTACGGACTAACTGAAGCTTTCTTT.

The genes are TRBV28 and TRBJ2-5, with D unclear. Germline loops: CDR1 MDHEN, CDR2 SYDVKM. The CDR3 has 13 residues. Between the trimmed V and J ends, which lost 1 base and 4 bases, there was a span of 7 bases. CDR3 DNA: TGTGCCAGCAGTTTATTTCCGGGAGAGACCCAGTACTTC. Protein product: CASSLFPGETQYF. The full variable domain, rest sourced from reference TRBV28 and TRBJ2-5, is DVKVTQSSRYLVKRTGEKVFLECVQDMDHENMFWYRQDPGLGLRLIYFSYDVKMKEKGDIPEGYSVSREKKERFSLILESASTNQTSMYLCASSLFPGETQYFGPGTRLLVL.

The rearrangement joins TRBV5-4 to TRBJ2-3; TRBD2 matches at 13 bases. The germline V gene has CDR1 SGHNT and CDR2 YYREEE (reference sequence). V dropped 0 bases and J dropped 4; count of bases not matched to a gene: 5. The CDR3 is 17 amino acids. Here the CDR3 DNA reads TGTGCCAGCAGCTTGGCTACTAGCGGGAGGGTTTCAGATACGCAGTATTTT. Amino acids: CASSLATSGRVSDTQYF.

CDR3 protein: CASRLARGNYGYTF. CDR3 coding DNA: TGTGCCAGCAGATTAGCCAGGGGTAACTATGGCTACACCTTC. This sequence joins TRBV2 and TRBJ1-2; weak D call: TRBD1 (6 bases). V shed 6 bases and J shed 1 base, with 12 bases lying between them. Germline CDR1 SNHLY, CDR2 FYNNEI. The CDR3 contains 14 residues.

The chain links TRBV25-1 to TRBJ2-1, with 7 bases that match TRBD2. The CDR3 is 15 amino acids. V gave up 3 bases and J gave up 8 bases; unmatched junction bases: 10. Germline V CDR1 and CDR2: MGHDK, SYGVNS. The CDR3 region is CASSEGGTPRDEQFF. The DNA of the CDR3 is TGTGCCAGCAGTGAGGGAGGGACTCCCAGGGATGAGCAGTTCTTC.

The chain is built from TRBV5-4 and TRBJ1-4; maybe TRBD1 (6 bases). The CDR3 spans 14 residues. Germline V CDR1 and CDR2: SGHNT, YYREEE (reference sequence). V was trimmed by 5 bases and J by 7 bases, leaving 15 bases between them. CDR3 sequence reads: CASSRIETGEKLFF. CDR3 in DNA: TGTGCCAGCAGTCGGATAGAGACAGGTGAAAAACTGTTTTTT.

The CDR3 loop is CASSQSGTRGQPQHF. CDR3 coding DNA: TGCGCCAGCAGTCAATCAGGTACGAGGGGCCAGCCCCAGCATTTT. This rearrangement joins TRBV23-1 to TRBJ1-5, with a weak D call TRBD1 (5 bases). TRBV23-1 is an open reading frame whose function is uncertain. CDR3 length: 15 amino acids. Trimming left V 0 bases short and J 7 bases short, with 13 bases between.

The chain recombines TRBV29-1 with TRBJ2-7; TRBD2 agrees at 11 bases. With V trimmed by 5 bases and J by 6 bases, 9 bases remained unmatched. The germline gives CDR1 SQVTM, CDR2 ANQGSEA. CDR3 length equals 14 residues. CDR3 in DNA: TGCAGCGTTATCCCGGGACTAGCGGTATTCGAGCAGTACTTC. It translates to CSVIPGLAVFEQYF.

J is TRBJ2-3 and V is TRBV28; the D gene is possibly TRBD2 (5 bases). V was trimmed by 4 bases and J by 7 bases, leaving 15 bases between them. Per germline, CDR1 MDHEN and CDR2 SYDVKM. This CDR3 has 14 residues. CDR3 region: CASSSSRSGNTQYF. Written as DNA, the CDR3 is TGTGCCAGCAGTTCGTCGCGGTCCGGGAATACGCAGTATTTT.

The CDR3: CASSLEWSNEKLFF. The DNA of the CDR3 is TGTGCCAGCAGCTTAGAGTGGAGCAATGAAAAACTGTTTTTT. V usage is TRBV11-2 and J usage is TRBJ1-4; D is undetermined. Trimming pared 0 bases from V and 5 bases from J, leaving 7 bases between. The germline gives CDR1 SGHAT, CDR2 FQNNGV. The CDR3 has 14 amino acids.